This TCR beta chain stems from a study of Tregs in tolerant kidney transplant recipients. For the study at large: Recipient Tregs were stimulated with donor B cells plus IL-2 for around 16 days. Study outcomes and limitations: For some patients, primers changed over time, blocking nucleotide-level comparison.

The CDR3 length is 13 residues. V was pared by 2 bases and J by 10 bases, with 3 bases of the junction left unmatched. The germline V gene has CDR1 SGHNT and CDR2 YYREEE (reference sequence). The assay was immunoSEQ multiplex PCR, and TCRdb's table has in-frame clones only and misses some. The top ten clones hold nearly 6% of a sample with roughly 10,000 clones, approximately 90% of them seen once. This clone came up once. Its specificity is not known. This TCR derives from a human patient who received a combined kidney and bone marrow transplant. The J gene is TRBJ2-1, the V gene TRBV5-4; 10 positions agree with TRBD1. The specimen was Tregs from blood cultured with allogeneic cells, collected before the transplant. The CDR3 region is CASSLDRGQEQFF. DNA of the CDR3: TGTGCCAGCAGCTTAGACAGGGGGCAGGAGCAGTTCTTC.